The rows below give T cell receptor beta chains drawn from one sample of a study of breast tumors, draining lymph nodes, adjacent tissues. TCRdb re-derived calls from the multiplex PCR reads in MiXCR, one entry per CDR3 protein. Counted here are about 12,000 distinct CDR3 sequences, 36% occurring once; the ten biggest clones make up approximately 14%. The sequenced sample consisted of breast tumor tissue. The receptors come from a female donor with breast cancer. Some clones in this sample may be carry-over from other donors' samples. Both conserved end residues are part of each CDR3. Each record gives: J gene, V gene, D gene, clone size, CDR3 DNA, CDR3 protein. The D gene is left open where the match is weak. The size field is filled for only some rows; it gives once, few, many or a size class.

TRBJ2-5 TRBV6-1 - - TGTGCCAGCAGTGTCGGGAGAATCCTCCAAGAGACCCAGTACTTC CASSVGRILQETQYF
TRBJ2-7 TRBV18 - many TGTGCCAGCTCACCGGCGCCCCTTAGCTCCTACGAGCAGTACTTC CASSPAPLSSYEQYF
TRBJ1-3 TRBV6-6 - many TGTGCCAGCAGTTACTCGGCACATCTATCTGGAAACACCATATATTTT CASSYSAHLSGNTIYF
TRBJ2-7 TRBV5-1 - many TGCGCCAGCAGCTTGTATCGGGCTAACAACGAGCAGTACTTC CASSLYRANNEQYF
TRBJ2-1 TRBV7-6 - - TGCGCCAGCAGCTTAGGAGTGGTAGAGTACAATGAGCAGTTCTTC CASSLGVVEYNEQFF
TRBJ2-3 TRBV6-1 - many TGTGCCAGCAGTGAAAGGAGGACAACCTCCACAGATACGCAGTATTTT CASSERRTTSTDTQYF
TRBJ2-3 TRBV24-1 TRBD2 - TGTGCCACCAGTGGGGCTAGCGGGAGCGCAGATACGCAGTATTTT CATSGASGSADTQYF
TRBJ2-5 TRBV4-1 - many TGCGCCAGCAGCCCCGGACAGGCGGGGGAGACCCAGTACTTC CASSPGQAGETQYF
TRBJ1-5 TRBV18 - - TGTGCCAGCTCACCAGGGGGCGAGAGTCAGCCCCAGCATTTT CASSPGGESQPQHF
TRBJ2-1 TRBV7-2 TRBD2 - TGTGCCAGCAGCTTAGGAGCGGGAGGGCCTTCTGAGCAGTTCTTC CASSLGAGGPSEQFF
TRBJ2-3 TRBV9 TRBD2 many TGTGCCAGCAGCGTCTCTAGCGGGGGCGGCACAGATACGCAGTATTTT CASSVSSGGGTDTQYF
TRBJ1-6 TRBV5-1 - - TGCGCCAGCAGCTTGGTGCCAGGGAGCTCCTATAATTCACCCCTCCACTTT CASSLVPGSSYNSPLHF
TRBJ2-7 TRBV18 - medium-sized TGTGCCAGCTCACCCTCCCCCAGGGACGAGCAGTACTTC CASSPSPRDEQYF
TRBJ1-2 TRBV5-6 - many TGTGCCAGCAGCCAGACAACTAACTATGGCTACACCTTC CASSQTTNYGYTF
TRBJ1-5 TRBV3-1 - many TGTGCCAGCAGCCAAGGCATTCGGAGCAATCAGCCCCAGCATTTT CASSQGIRSNQPQHF
TRBJ2-7 TRBV2 - medium-sized TGTGCCAGCAGGACAGACAGTGGCTCCTACGAGCAGTACTTC CASRTDSGSYEQYF
TRBJ2-1 TRBV3-1 - - TGTGCCAGCAGCAAAGAAGTTCGGCGTGAGCAGTTCTTC CASSKEVRREQFF
TRBJ1-6 TRBV9 - many TGTGCCAGCAGCGTAGGAGACCTAATTAATTCACCCCTCCACTTT CASSVGDLINSPLHF
TRBJ1-6 TRBV14 TRBD1 many TGTGCCAGCAGCCAAACGACAGGGTATAATTCACCCCTCCACTTT CASSQTTGYNSPLHF
TRBJ1-2 TRBV28 TRBD1 many TGTGCCAGCAGTTTAGGGGGACAGAACTATGGCTACACCTTC CASSLGGQNYGYTF
TRBJ1-2 TRBV6-5 - - TGTGCCAGCAACCCGGCCCGGGGCGCTAACTATGGCTACACCTTC CASNPARGANYGYTF
TRBJ1-2 TRBV4-1 - medium-sized TGCGCCAGCAGCCAAGCAACAGGGTCGGAACACTATGGCTACACCTTC CASSQATGSEHYGYTF
TRBJ1-4 TRBV5-1 - many TGCGCCAGCAGCTTGGAGACCCCCTCCGAGGAACTGTTTTTT CASSLETPSEELFF
TRBJ1-6 TRBV6-4 - few TGTGCCAGCAGTGAGTCCCTTCGTTCGCCCCTCCACTTT CASSESLRSPLHF
TRBJ2-1 TRBV9 TRBD1 - TGTGCCAGCAGCGCCGGGACAGGGGGCTGGGGCAATGAGCAGTTCTTC CASSAGTGGWGNEQFF
TRBJ2-1 TRBV20-1 TRBD2 - TGCAGTGCCACAAGGACTAGGTGGAGCAATGAGCAGTTCTTC CSATRTRWSNEQFF
TRBJ1-6 TRBV2 - - TGTGCCAGCGAAGGGTCAGGCTCCGGTTCACCCCTCCACTTT CASEGSGSGSPLHF
TRBJ1-6 TRBV10-2 - medium-sized TGCGCCAGCAGTGAGCAGGGCTGGGGTTCACCCCTCCACTTT CASSEQGWGSPLHF
TRBJ1-1 TRBV25-1 - few TGTGCCAGCAGCACAGGGAGGAATACTGAAGCTTTCTTT CASSTGRNTEAFF
TRBJ2-7 TRBV4-1 TRBD2 - TGCGCCAGCAGCCAACAAACTAGCGGGAGGGCCGACGAGCAGTACTTC CASSQQTSGRADEQYF
TRBJ2-7 TRBV20-1 TRBD2 - TGCAGTGCTTCTAGCGGGTTCAGCTCCTACGAGCAGTACTTC CSASSGFSSYEQYF
TRBJ2-1 TRBV15 TRBD2 - TGTGCCACCAATGGACTAGCGATGGGAGGGGCCTACAATGAGCAGTTCTTC CATNGLAMGGAYNEQFF
TRBJ2-2 TRBV19 TRBD2 many TGTGCCAGTAGTCTCGGGAGGTTTAACACCGGGGAGCTGTTTTTT CASSLGRFNTGELFF
TRBJ2-5 TRBV10-3 TRBD2 medium-sized TGTGCCTCGGGAGGGGAGGCTGAGACCCAGTACTTC CASGGEAETQYF
TRBJ2-7 TRBV6-1 - medium-sized TGTGCCAGCAGTAAGACAGGACTTTACGAGCAGTACTTC CASSKTGLYEQYF
TRBJ2-1 TRBV5-8 TRBD2 many TGTGCCAGCAGCTTGACTAGCGGAGCCTACAATGAGCAGTTCTTC CASSLTSGAYNEQFF
TRBJ1-6 TRBV6-5 TRBD1 medium-sized TGTGCCAGCAGTTACACGACAGGGGATAATTCACCCCTCCACTTT CASSYTTGDNSPLHF
TRBJ2-3 TRBV7-2 - many TGTGCCAGCAGCCAGCTGACAAGCACAGATACGCAGTATTTT CASSQLTSTDTQYF
TRBJ1-6 TRBV7-6 - many TGTGCCAGCAGCCCCCGGGGCCCCGGGACCTATAATTCACCCCTCCACTTT CASSPRGPGTYNSPLHF
TRBJ2-1 TRBV5-1 - many TGCGCCAGCAGCTTGCAGGGCGGGGATGAGCAGTTCTTC CASSLQGGDEQFF
TRBJ2-5 TRBV12-3/TRBV12-4 - medium-sized TGTGCCAGCAGTTTGGTGGGAGAGACCCAGTACTTC CASSLVGETQYF
TRBJ2-3 TRBV20-1 - - TGCAGTGCTAGCGGGGGAGGATCCACAGATACGCAGTATTTT CSASGGGSTDTQYF
TRBJ2-5 TRBV5-8 TRBD2 many TGTGCCAGCAGCTTGGGACTAGCGGGGGGGCTGGTAGAGACCCAGTACTTC CASSLGLAGGLVETQYF
TRBJ1-2 TRBV20-1 - - TGCAGTGCTAGCGACATCTATGGCTACACCTTC CSASDIYGYTF
TRBJ1-4 TRBV7-8 - medium-sized TGTGCCAGCAGCTTAGAGGCTAAGGGGTTGAGTGAAAAACTGTTTTTT CASSLEAKGLSEKLFF
TRBJ2-7 TRBV11-2 TRBD1 few TGTGCCAGCAGCCAAGAAGAGGGGGCAGCCTACGAGCAGTACTTC CASSQEEGAAYEQYF
TRBJ2-2 TRBV7-9 - many TGTGCCAGCAGCTTTCGGGGGGCGGGCACCGGGGAGCTGTTTTTT CASSFRGAGTGELFF